The TCR beta chain under discussion was sequenced for a study of blood T cells in healthy people across ages (dated by TCRdb to between 2014 and 2017). In the study overall: In model experiments, template switching captured roughly one uniquely barcoded TCR beta cDNA molecule for every two T cells. The study measured age-related changes in TCR beta repertoire diversity using deep sequencing normalized with unique cDNA molecular identifiers. The donors were divided into four age groups: young (average approximately 15 years), middle-aged (approximately 41), aged (roughly 60) and long-lived (roughly 86). To avoid experimental bias, donors of different ages were spread randomly across the sequencing lanes. The study analyzed two additional independent replicas of 1 million unique cDNA reads from the same blood draw for two donors, one aged 18 to 29 and one aged 80 or older.

The library was prepared using 5' RACE. Data came from an Illumina HiSeq 2500. A second PCR of about 7 to 12 cycles was run with a J-beta primer mix and a sample-barcoded 5' primer. A template-switch 5' adaptor carrying 12 random nucleotides introduced a unique molecular identifier onto each TCR beta cDNA molecule. At least 2.5 million CDR3-containing paired-end reads were obtained from each sample. The Mint cDNA synthesis kit, primed by a TRBC-specific oligonucleotide, was used to synthesize first-strand cDNA from all RNA. Following uracil-DNA glycosylase treatment, a first 18-cycle PCR with universal primers M1SS and BC2_uni_R was performed on all cDNA. In the authors' own workflow: Normalization of each sample was performed by random selection of 1 million high-quality reads, each carrying a distinct molecular identifier. Reads sharing molecular identifiers were discarded rather than binned into consensus sequences. MiTCR, run with a Q25 quality threshold and the strictest error-elimination algorithm, handled CDR3 identification, clonotype clustering and error correction. Lower-bound total TCR beta diversity was estimated with a nonparametric unseen species model using Euler transformation. The raw public reads went through TCRdb reprocessing: fastp at Q25, MiXCR clone calling, in-frame beta chains kept. Every distinct CDR3 protein forms one entry, paired with its most common genes and DNA. The V and J calls come from TCRdb's annotation, not from the publication. The sample table shows approximately 850,000 distinct CDR3 sequences, and over 45% are seen once. The ten biggest clones cover around 20% of the sample.

The CDR3 starts with the cysteine, ends with the phenylalanine, and has 13 residues. Just CDR3 DNA is preserved here, 39 bases in frame from base 1. CDR1 GTSNPN and CDR2 SVGIG are derived from the germline V gene (reference sequence). Relative to germline, V is 2 bases shorter and J is 12 bases shorter, with 16 bases between their ends. The roughly 37 donors, aged about 6 to 95 years, were systemically healthy Caucasian individuals from Russia. Each donor gave around 9.5 milliliters of peripheral blood, collected into EDTA-treated Vacutainer tubes. Ficoll-Paque density-gradient centrifugation was used to isolate PBMCs, with at least 6 million per sample. Trizol reagent was used to extract total RNA from the PBMCs, yielding at least 5.5 micrograms per sample. For every donor, an aliquot of PBMCs went through flow cytometry to measure the percentages of naive CD45RAhigh/CD27high T cells. This clonotype appeared once. Its binding antigen is unknown. Base qualities are missing; no much larger clone stands one base away.

The full study reports these points: Bulk unsorted PBMC profiling prevented conclusive comparison of naive and antigen-experienced compartments. Observed TCR beta diversity correlated strongly with the percentage of naive T cells measured by flow cytometry. Because the CMV infection status of the donors was unknown, age-related changes in expanded clonotypes may potentially have been confounded. As age increased, observed TCR beta diversity per million T cells dropped in a roughly linear way, and a significant reduction was already evident by age about 40. Compared with the aged group, the long-lived group had more naive CD4+ T cells, fewer expanded clones and increased TCR diversity, suggesting age selection. Estimates of total diversity based on one million sequenced T cells were regarded as lower bounds and as underestimates.

The rearranged segments are TRBV30 and TRBJ1-4, and the D gene may be TRBD1, 6 bases matching. The sequence was obtained from a man under 40 in good health. Sequencing used blood. The bases are TGTGCCTGGAGTAGGAGCAAGGAGGGGGAACTGTTTTTT. Translation gives CAWSRSKEGELFF.